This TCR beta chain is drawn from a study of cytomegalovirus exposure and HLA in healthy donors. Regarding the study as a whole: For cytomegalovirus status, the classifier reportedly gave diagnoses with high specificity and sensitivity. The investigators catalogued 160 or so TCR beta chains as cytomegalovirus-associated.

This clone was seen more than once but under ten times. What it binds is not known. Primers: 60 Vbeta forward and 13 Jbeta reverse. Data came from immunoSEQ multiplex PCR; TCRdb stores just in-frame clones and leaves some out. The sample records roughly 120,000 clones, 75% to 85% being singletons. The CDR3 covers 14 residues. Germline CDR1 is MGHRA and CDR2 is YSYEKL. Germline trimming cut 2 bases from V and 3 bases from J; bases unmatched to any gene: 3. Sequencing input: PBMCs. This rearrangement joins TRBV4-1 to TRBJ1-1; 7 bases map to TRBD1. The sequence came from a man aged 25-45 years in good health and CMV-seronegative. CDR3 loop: CASSQWTGDTEAFF. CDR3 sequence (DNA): TGCGCCAGCAGCCAATGGACAGGCGACACTGAAGCTTTCTTT.